The 23 T cell receptor beta chains below come from one sample, sequenced in a study of CD8+CD57+ T cells in acquired aplastic anemia. Using genomic DNA as the template, TCR beta VDJ and CDR3 profiling was carried out. Each CDR3 protein is one row after TCRdb ran MiXCR on the reads. Of about 58,000 distinct CDR3 sequences detected, around 50% appear once; the ten largest clones hold around 17%. Individuals selected for sequencing had exhibited CD8+CD57+ cell expansion on flow cytometry. Sequencing was carried out using sorted CD4+, CD8+, or CD8+CD57+ T cells (not recorded which) from PBMCs. The receptors here all came from a human donor with aplastic anemia.

This clonotype was observed at least ten times. This rearrangement joins TRBV11-2 to TRBJ2-5; D is uncertain. The CDR3 is 12 amino acids. Germline CDR1 and CDR2: SGHAT and FQNNGV. Trimming left V 7 bases short and J 4 bases short, with 10 bases between. CDR3 sequence: CASKGVPETQYF. As DNA, the CDR3 is TGTGCCAGCAAGGGTGTGCCAGAGACCCAGTACTTC.

The V call is TRBV5-1, the J call TRBJ2-1, with 8 positions matching TRBD2. With 0 bases clipped from V and 9 bases from J, the junction kept 8 bases outside the gene matches. Germline V gene lookup returns CDR1 SGHRS and CDR2 YFSETQ. The CDR3 is 15 amino acids. CDR3 residues: CASSLEGTRSSEQFF. The DNA of the CDR3 is TGCGCCAGCAGCTTGGAGGGGACTAGGTCGTCTGAGCAGTTCTTC.

The chain carries TRBV19 and TRBJ1-2; D gene ambiguous. Trimming took off 9 bases at V and 0 bases at J, with 23 bases between the two ends. CDR1 and CDR2 (germline): LNHDA, SQIVND (reference sequence). There are 17 residues in the CDR3. CDR3 in amino acids: CASSGTDGRSANYGYTF. CDR3 sequence (DNA): TGTGCCAGCAGCGGTACGGACGGCCGTTCTGCTAACTATGGCTACACCTTC.

Ten or more counts support this clonotype. A junction boundary mismatches the germline segment, possibly from a read error. The chain recombines TRBV11-2 with TRBJ2-3; D unresolved. The CDR3 has 13 residues. CDR1 is SGHAT and CDR2 is FQNNGV in the germline V gene. This CDR3 is CVSSLGFADTQYF. The DNA of the CDR3 is TGTGTCAGCAGCTTAGGGTTCGCAGATACGCAGTATTTT.

The V gene is TRBV10-2, the J gene TRBJ2-7; 7 bases are shared with TRBD1. CDR1 is WSHSY, CDR2 SAAADI, per germline. The CDR3 is 13 residues long. With 9 bases clipped from V and 2 bases from J, the junction kept 7 bases outside the gene matches. The CDR3 is CARPPGQAYEQYF. The CDR3 coding sequence is TGCGCCAGACCCCCTGGACAGGCCTACGAGCAGTACTTC.

The V call is TRBV29-1, the J call TRBJ1-2; 7 bases are shared with TRBD1. Germline trimming cut 8 bases from V and 0 bases from J; bases unmatched to any gene: 15. The CDR3 totals 16 residues. The germline V gene encodes CDR1 SQVTM and CDR2 ANQGSEA. The CDR3 bases are TGCAGCATTCCCCCACAGGGGTGGAATGCTAACTATGGCTACACCTTC. The encoded protein is CSIPPQGWNANYGYTF.

This clonotype was detected many times. The chain uses TRBV12-3 or TRBV12-4 and TRBJ2-3; 11 nucleotides line up with TRBD1. The length of the CDR3 is 15 residues. Trimming at V came to 5 bases and at J to 4 bases, leaving 5 bases not matched to a gene. The CDR3 nucleotides are TGTGCCAGCAGTCCCCGGACAGGGGGCGCAGATACGCAGTATTTT. Its translation is CASSPRTGGADTQYF.

The chain recombines TRBV7-2 with TRBJ1-2; D remains unclear. Trimming cost V 1 base and J 4 bases, with 7 bases left between them. Germline values: CDR1 SGHTA, CDR2 FQGNSA. The CDR3 is 13 amino acids. The CDR3 region has the DNA TGTGCCAGCAGCTTAGGTCCCCTCTATGGCTACACCTTC. Encoded protein: CASSLGPLYGYTF. The variable domain in full, with the rest retrieved from reference TRBV7-2 and TRBJ1-2, is GAGVSQSPSNKVTEKGKDVELRCDPISGHTALYWYRQSLGQGLEFLIYFQGNSAPDKSGLPSDRFSAERTGGSVSTLTIQRTQQEDSAVYLCASSLGPLYGYTFGSGTRLTVV.

In regard to this clonotype: The junction and the germline gene differ at one end; a read error may be behind it. The chain is built from TRBV5-4 and TRBJ1-2, with D perhaps TRBD1 (6 bases). The CDR3 sequence is 16 residues long. CDR1 and CDR2 from the germline V gene are SGHNT and YYREEE (reference sequence). The CDR3 loop is CASSLGGQIVVGGYTF. The CDR3 nucleotides read TGCGCCAGCAGCTTGGGAGGACAGATTGTTGTTGGTGGCTACACCTTC.

By its share, this clonotype is medium-sized. V gene TRBV25-1 combines with J gene TRBJ2-1; the D gene could be TRBD1 or TRBD2 (5 bases each). Looked up from germline, CDR1 is MGHDK and CDR2 is SYGVNS. V was clipped by 7 bases and J by 0 bases, with 10 bases between them. The CDR3 length is 14 residues. The CDR3 spells CASNLGTSYNEQFF. The CDR3 DNA reads as TGTGCCAGCAATTTGGGGACCTCCTACAATGAGCAGTTCTTC.

The chain couples TRBV25-1 to TRBJ2-7; 7 positions agree with TRBD2. CDR3 length equals 16 residues. Germline loops: CDR1 MGHDK, CDR2 SYGVNS. The V segment lost 3 bases and the J segment 2 bases; nucleotides outside the gene matches: 10. In DNA, the CDR3 is TGTGCCAGCAGTGATTCCCACCGGGGGGTCGCCTACGAGCAGTACTTC. Translation gives CASSDSHRGVAYEQYF.

This clonotype was recorded many times. This chain links TRBV9 with TRBJ1-2; 7 nucleotides match TRBD1. In germline, CDR1 is SGDLS, CDR2 YYNGEE. This CDR3 contains 17 residues. V was pared by 3 bases and J by 2 bases, with 13 bases of the junction left unmatched. The CDR3 bases are TGTGCCAGCAGCGCTAATTCGGGACAGCCAGTAAACTATGGCTACACCTTC. As protein: CASSANSGQPVNYGYTF.

V gene TRBV12-3 or TRBV12-4 combines with J gene TRBJ2-4; no reliable D call. Trimming left V 6 bases short and J 2 bases short, with 11 bases between. This CDR3 is 14 amino acids long. CDR3 coding DNA: TGTGCCAGCAGCGGCGCTATCTCCAAAAACATTCAGTACTTC. Protein product: CASSGAISKNIQYF.

This clonotype was counted many times. The rearrangement uses TRBV12-3 or TRBV12-4 and TRBJ2-1, with D unclear. CDR3 size: 11 residues. The V gene lost 3 bases and the J gene lost 13 bases, with 10 bases spanning the gap. Here the CDR3 DNA reads TGTGCCAGCAGTTTCGGTGGGCCCCAGTTCTTC. This codes for CASSFGGPQFF.

This clonotype has a count of ten or more. This chain connects TRBV24-1 to TRBJ2-3; 7 bases are shared with TRBD2. The CDR3 has 16 amino acids. In germline, CDR1 is KGHDR, CDR2 SFDVKD. Trimming cost V 4 bases and J 2 bases; bases outside gene matches: 8. CDR3 amino acids: CATSEATRGDTDTQYF. The CDR3, as DNA: TGTGCCACCAGTGAGGCCACTCGGGGGGACACAGATACGCAGTATTTT.

Many counts were recorded for this clonotype. The V gene is TRBV6-2 or TRBV6-3, the J gene TRBJ1-1; D is unresolved. The germline V gene encodes CDR1 MNHEY and CDR2 SVGEGT. Trimming took 5 bases from V and 4 from J, leaving 8 bases between them. The CDR3 covers 12 residues. In DNA, the CDR3 is TGTGCCAGCAGTGCCCTGGGCACTGAAGCTTTCTTT. Protein: CASSALGTEAFF.

This clonotype was seen at least ten times. The genes are TRBV11-2 and TRBJ2-1; D not certain. The CDR3 has 14 amino acids. Germline CDR1 is SGHAT and CDR2 is FQNNGV. The germline V and J ends were trimmed by 3 bases and 6 bases, with 12 bases remaining between them. Here the CDR3 DNA reads TGTGCCAGCAGCTTTCCCACTTATTTCAATGAGCAGTTCTTC. Its protein product is CASSFPTYFNEQFF.

About this clonotype: No conserved phenylalanine or tryptophan is present at the end of the CDR3, so a read error is the likely explanation. V gene TRBV7-9 combines with J gene TRBJ1-6; maybe TRBD1 (5 bases). Germline loops: CDR1 SEHNR, CDR2 FQNEAQ (reference sequence). V lost 6 bases and J 10 bases, leaving 19 bases between the germline ends. The CDR3 consists of 15 residues. This chain's CDR3 is CASSPGRGSGSPLHY. CDR3 DNA: TGTGCCAGCAGTCCGGGGCGGGGATCAGGCTCACCCCTCCACTAT.

This clonotype was counted many times. CDR3 DNA: TGTGCCAGCAGTGACTCACGAGCGGGGGTCTACGAGCAGTACTTC. Translating gives CASSDSRAGVYEQYF. This chain uses TRBV6-4 with TRBJ2-7; 8 nucleotides line up with TRBD2. The CDR3 has 15 amino acids. Germline CDR1 reads MRHNA; CDR2 reads SNTAGT. The V segment lost 0 bases and the J segment 3 bases; nucleotides outside the gene matches: 4.

This clonotype was seen at least ten times. A read error may explain this, as a much larger clone is one base away. This chain connects TRBV6-5 to TRBJ2-7, with D perhaps TRBD1 (5 bases). The CDR3 has 16 residues. Germline V gene sequence: CDR1 MNHEY, CDR2 SVGAGI. Trimming cost V 4 bases and J 2 bases, with 18 bases left between them. The CDR3 loop reads CASSSNRPPKPYEQYF. DNA for the CDR3: TGTGCCAGCAGTTCCAACAGGCCCCCGAAACCCTACGAGCAGTACTTC.

The V gene is TRBV29-1, the J gene TRBJ2-5, with D possibly matching TRBD1 (6 bases). V was pared by 4 bases and J by 13 bases, with 16 bases between. The CDR3 length is 11 residues. Germline V gene sequence: CDR1 SQVTM, CDR2 ANQGSEA. The CDR3 spells CSVGRSGQSYF. The CDR3 bases are TGCAGCGTTGGGCGTTCCGGACAGTCGTACTTC.

In its sample, this clonotype ranks as medium-sized. This chain links TRBV2 with TRBJ1-4; 9 nucleotides line up with TRBD1. The germline V gene has CDR1 SNHLY and CDR2 FYNNEI. V trimming: 6 bases; J trimming: 5 bases; junction bases outside the gene matches: 4. The CDR3 contains 14 residues. The CDR3 spells CASRGTGKNEKLFF. CDR3 bases: TGTGCCAGCAGGGGGACAGGGAAGAATGAAAAACTGTTTTTT.

The table lists this clonotype with many counts. V and J are TRBV7-9 and TRBJ2-1; weak D call: TRBD1 (6 bases). Germline V gene data show CDR1 as SEHNR and CDR2 as FQNEAQ (reference sequence). V shed 4 bases and J shed 4 bases, with 11 bases lying between them. The CDR3 has 14 amino acids. The CDR3 here is CASSSGTPYNEQFF. CDR3 nucleotide sequence: TGTGCCAGCAGCTCAGGGACACCTTACAATGAGCAGTTCTTC. Based on the CDR3 plus reference TRBV7-9 and TRBJ2-1, the full variable domain is DTGVSQNPRHKITKRGQNVTFRCDPISEHNRLYWYRQTLGQGPEFLTYFQNEAQLEKSRLLSDRFSAERPKGSFSTLEIQRTEQGDSAMYLCASSSGTPYNEQFFGPGTRLTVL.